This TCR beta chain was recovered during a study of Ad26.COV2.S vaccination and SARS-CoV-2 variants. The repertoire was sequenced with immunoSEQ multiplex PCR; TCRdb's copy has only in-frame clones and lacks some. The sample holds some 350,000 clones, roughly 90% seen once. CDR1 MGHDK and CDR2 SYGVNS come from the germline V gene. Trimming cost V 2 bases and J 2 bases; bases outside gene matches: 9. The CDR3 extends over 18 amino acids. Treatment in this sample: some 20 received Ad26.COV2.S at low or high dose, single or two shots; 5 received placebo; per-sample allocation not given. Day 63 after the first vaccine or placebo injection was the time point for sampling.

The sequence was collected from a person aged 18 to 59 who received the Ad26.COV2.S COVID-19 vaccine or a placebo. The specimen comprised peripheral blood, sampled in a trial of Ad26.COV2.S vaccine versus placebo. The chain links TRBV25-1 to TRBJ2-1; the match to TRBD1 covers 10 bases. CDR3 region: CASSELALGTGAYNEQFF. CDR3 DNA sequence: TGTGCCAGCAGTGAACTTGCCCTTGGGACAGGGGCCTACAATGAGCAGTTCTTC.